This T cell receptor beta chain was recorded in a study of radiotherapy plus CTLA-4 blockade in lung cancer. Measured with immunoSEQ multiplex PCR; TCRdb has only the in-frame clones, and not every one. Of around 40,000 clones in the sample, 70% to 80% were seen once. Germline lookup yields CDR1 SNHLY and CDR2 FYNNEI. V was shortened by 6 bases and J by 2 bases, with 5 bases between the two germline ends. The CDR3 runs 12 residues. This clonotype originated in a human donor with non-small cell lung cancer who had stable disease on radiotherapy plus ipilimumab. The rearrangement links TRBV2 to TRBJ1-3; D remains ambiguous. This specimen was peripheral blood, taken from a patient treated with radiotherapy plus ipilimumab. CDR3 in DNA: TGTGCCAGCAGCGAGACTGGAAACACCATATATTTT. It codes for CASSETGNTIYF.